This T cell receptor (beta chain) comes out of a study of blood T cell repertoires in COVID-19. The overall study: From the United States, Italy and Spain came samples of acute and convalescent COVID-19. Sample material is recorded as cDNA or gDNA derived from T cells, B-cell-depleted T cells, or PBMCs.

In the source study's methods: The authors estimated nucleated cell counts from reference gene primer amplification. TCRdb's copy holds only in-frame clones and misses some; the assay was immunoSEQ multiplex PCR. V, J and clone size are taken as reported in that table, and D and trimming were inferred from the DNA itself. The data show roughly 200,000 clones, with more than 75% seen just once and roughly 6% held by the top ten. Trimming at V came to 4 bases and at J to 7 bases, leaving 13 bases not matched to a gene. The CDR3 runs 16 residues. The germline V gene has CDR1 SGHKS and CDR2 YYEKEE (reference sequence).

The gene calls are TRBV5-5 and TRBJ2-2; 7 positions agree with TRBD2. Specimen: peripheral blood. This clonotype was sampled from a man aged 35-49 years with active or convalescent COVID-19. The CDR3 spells CASSRLRGNWGGELFF. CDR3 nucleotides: TGTGCCAGCAGCCGGCTGCGGGGGAATTGGGGCGGGGAGCTGTTTTTT.